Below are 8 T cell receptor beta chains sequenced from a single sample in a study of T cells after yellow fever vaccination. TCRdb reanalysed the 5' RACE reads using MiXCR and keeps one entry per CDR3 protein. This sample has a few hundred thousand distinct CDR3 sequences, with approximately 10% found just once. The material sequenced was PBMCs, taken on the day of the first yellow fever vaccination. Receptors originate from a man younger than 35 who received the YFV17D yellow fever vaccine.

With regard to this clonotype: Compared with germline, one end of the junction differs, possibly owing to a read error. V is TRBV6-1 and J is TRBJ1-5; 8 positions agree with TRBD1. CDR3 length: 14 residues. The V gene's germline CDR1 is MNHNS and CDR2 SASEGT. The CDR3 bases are TGTGCCACCAGTCGGGGACAGGGCAATCAGCCCCAGCATTTT. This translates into CATSRGQGNQPQHF.

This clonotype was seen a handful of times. Written as DNA, the CDR3 is TGTGCCACCAGTGCCCTGGGCTCCTCATCTCTTCAAACCTATGGCTACACCTTC. This sequence encodes CATSALGSSSLQTYGYTF. The chain has TRBV24-1 and TRBJ1-2, with D hard to call. V was cut by 5 bases and J by 4 bases, with 25 bases left in between. CDR1 and CDR2 from the germline V gene are KGHDR and SFDVKD. The CDR3 contains 18 residues.

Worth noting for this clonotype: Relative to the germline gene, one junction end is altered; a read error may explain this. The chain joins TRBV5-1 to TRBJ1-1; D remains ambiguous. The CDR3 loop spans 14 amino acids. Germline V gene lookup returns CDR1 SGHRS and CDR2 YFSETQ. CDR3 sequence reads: CASSLGWENTEAFF. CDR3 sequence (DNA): TGCGCCAGCAGTTTGGGTTGGGAGAACACTGAAGCTTTCTTT.

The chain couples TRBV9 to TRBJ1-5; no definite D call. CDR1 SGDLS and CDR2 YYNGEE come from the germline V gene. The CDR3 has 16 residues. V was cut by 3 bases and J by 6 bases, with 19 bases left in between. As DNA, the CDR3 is TGTGCCAGCAGCGCAGTGACAAGACACGGGATTCAGCCCCAGCATTTT. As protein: CASSAVTRHGIQPQHF.

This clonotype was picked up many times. CDR3 loop: CSVYPLGQGYGYTF. The DNA for the CDR3 is TGCAGCGTTTACCCTCTAGGACAGGGGTATGGCTACACCTTC. This rearrangement joins TRBV29-1 to TRBJ1-2; 9 nucleotides align to TRBD1. Per the germline V gene, CDR1 is SQVTM and CDR2 is ANQGSEA. This CDR3 spans 14 amino acids. The J segment lost 5 bases and the V segment lost 5 bases, leaving 9 bases of the junction unmatched.

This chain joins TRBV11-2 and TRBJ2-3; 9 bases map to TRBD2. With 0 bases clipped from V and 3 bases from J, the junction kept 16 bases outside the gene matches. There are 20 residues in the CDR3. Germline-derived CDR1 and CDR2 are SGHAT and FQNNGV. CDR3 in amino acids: CASSLERVAGAKKGTDTQYF. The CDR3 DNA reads TGTGCCAGCAGCTTAGAACGTGTAGCGGGGGCAAAGAAGGGAACAGATACGCAGTATTTT.

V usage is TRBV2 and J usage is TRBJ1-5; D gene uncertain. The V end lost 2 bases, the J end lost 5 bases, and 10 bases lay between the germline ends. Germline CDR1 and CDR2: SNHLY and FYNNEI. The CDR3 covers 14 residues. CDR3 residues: CASSESGWDQPQHF. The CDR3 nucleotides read TGTGCCAGCAGTGAAAGTGGGTGGGATCAGCCCCAGCATTTT.

The CDR3 sequence is CASSLSANQPQHF. CDR3 DNA sequence: TGTGCCAGCAGCTTAAGTGCGAATCAGCCCCAGCATTTT. The gene calls are TRBV7-8 and TRBJ1-5; no reliable D call. There are 13 residues in the CDR3. The V end was cut by 2 bases, the J end by 4 bases, with 6 bases between. Germline values: CDR1 SGHVS, CDR2 FQNEAQ.